These 32 T cell receptor beta chains originate from one sample sequenced in a study of T cell responses to AZD1222 COVID-19 vaccine. Some clones are missing from TCRdb's copy, which holds only in-frame ones; the method was immunoSEQ multiplex PCR. The sample holds 160,000 or so clones, 85% to 90% seen once. Specimen: peripheral blood, collected 28 days after the second AZD1222 dose. The receptors were sampled from an adult who received the AZD1222 COVID-19 vaccine.

This chain connects TRBV19 to TRBJ2-1; perhaps TRBD1 as D (5 bases). Per the germline V gene, CDR1 is LNHDA and CDR2 is SQIVND (reference sequence). The V gene lost 1 base and the J gene lost 6 bases, with 16 bases spanning the gap. The CDR3 spans 16 residues. The CDR3 nucleotides read TGTGCCAGTAGTATAGCGAGCAGGGTGCTGGGCAATGAGCAGTTCTTC. Its protein product is CASSIASRVLGNEQFF.

The gene calls are TRBV6-5 and TRBJ2-7; the match to TRBD1 covers 10 bases. V dropped 4 bases and J dropped 3; count of bases not matched to a gene: 6. This CDR3 comprises 15 residues. Germline CDR1 MNHEY, CDR2 SVGAGI. The CDR3 reads CASSSPGQGVYEQYF. CDR3 sequence (DNA): TGTGCCAGCAGTTCCCCCGGACAGGGGGTCTACGAGCAGTACTTC.

This chain uses TRBV7-9 with TRBJ1-1; 9 nucleotides align to TRBD1. The CDR3 covers 14 residues. With 3 bases clipped from V and 3 bases from J, the junction kept 2 bases outside the gene matches. Per germline, CDR1 SEHNR and CDR2 FQNEAQ (reference sequence). The CDR3 DNA follows: TGTGCCAGCAGCTTCCGGGACAGGGACACTGAAGCTTTCTTT. This codes for CASSFRDRDTEAFF.

This chain joins TRBV6-5 and TRBJ1-4; D is undetermined. Germline V gene lookup returns CDR1 MNHEY and CDR2 SVGAGI. The V and J ends lost 6 bases and 7 bases respectively, with 9 bases between them. This CDR3 is built from 12 residues. The CDR3 sequence: CASSLTSEKLFF. The CDR3 coding sequence is TGTGCCAGCAGCCTAACAAGTGAAAAACTGTTTTTT.

The CDR3 reads CATSDSGLAGETQYF. CDR3 DNA: TGTGCCACCAGTGATTCAGGACTAGCGGGGGAGACCCAGTACTTC. The chain combines TRBV24-1 with TRBJ2-5; 12 bases line up with TRBD2. The V and J ends lost 2 bases and 5 bases, in that order; junction bases with no gene match: 2. This CDR3 is built from 15 residues. The germline V gene has CDR1 KGHDR and CDR2 SFDVKD.

V usage is TRBV24-1 and J usage is TRBJ2-5; TRBD2 matches at 10 bases. Trimming cost V 5 bases and J 5 bases; bases outside gene matches: 13. The CDR3 is 17 residues long. Looked up from germline, CDR1 is KGHDR and CDR2 is SFDVKD. The CDR3 region is CATSARGSGRARETQYF. In nucleotides, the CDR3 is TGTGCCACCAGTGCCCGGGGGAGCGGGAGGGCCAGGGAGACCCAGTACTTC.

This clone was counted a single time. CDR3 loop: CASSTGLAGVQVEQFF. CDR3 bases: TGCGCCAGCAGCACGGGACTAGCGGGAGTCCAGGTTGAGCAGTTCTTC. The rearrangement uses TRBV5-1 and TRBJ2-1; 14 nucleotides match TRBD2. The CDR3 extends over 16 amino acids. V gave up 4 bases and J gave up 9 bases; unmatched junction bases: 9. Germline V gene sequence: CDR1 SGHRS, CDR2 YFSETQ. The variable domain in full, with the rest retrieved from reference TRBV5-1 and TRBJ2-1, is KAGVTQTPRYLIKTRGQQVTLSCSPISGHRSVSWYQQTPGQGLQFLFEYFSETQRNKGNFPGRFSGRQFSNSRSEMNVSTLELGDSALYLCASSTGLAGVQVEQFFGPGTRLTVL.

This clone was seen once. The V call is TRBV27, the J call TRBJ1-1; TRBD1 matches 8 bases. The CDR3 is 15 amino acids. V dropped 6 bases and J dropped 5; count of bases not matched to a gene: 11. Per germline, CDR1 MNHEY and CDR2 SMNVEV (reference sequence). The CDR3, as DNA: TGTGCCAGCAGGGGGCAGGGGGCGAGAAGGACTGAAGCTTTCTTT. Its protein product is CASRGQGARRTEAFF.

The V gene is TRBV9, the J gene TRBJ2-1; 9 bases align to TRBD1. V was pared by 3 bases and J by 2 bases, with 3 bases of the junction left unmatched. Germline V gene sequence: CDR1 SGDLS, CDR2 YYNGEE. The CDR3 contains 15 residues. CDR3: CASSDRGLTYNEQFF. Here the CDR3 DNA reads TGTGCCAGCAGCGACAGGGGGCTCACCTACAATGAGCAGTTCTTC.

The rearrangement links TRBV7-2 to TRBJ2-1; D tentatively fits TRBD1 or TRBD2 (5 bases each). Trimming removed 1 base at V and 0 bases at J, with 13 bases between. The CDR3 contains 17 residues. Germline CDR1 is SGHTA and CDR2 is FQGNSA. CDR3: CASSLGSGRGSYNEQFF. Here the CDR3 DNA reads TGTGCCAGCAGCTTAGGATCGGGACGGGGCTCCTACAATGAGCAGTTCTTC.

The rearrangement links TRBV28 to TRBJ2-2, with D perhaps matching TRBD1 (5 bases). The germline V and J ends were trimmed by 6 bases and 8 bases, with 16 bases remaining between them. This CDR3 comprises 14 residues. CDR1 and CDR2 from the germline V gene are MDHEN and SYDVKM. CDR3 residues: CASSPDQRQGELFF. The CDR3, as DNA: TGTGCCAGCAGCCCGGATCAAAGACAGGGGGAGCTGTTTTTT.

The rearrangement uses TRBV5-8 and TRBJ2-5; D ambiguous. V gave up 5 bases and J gave up 1 base, with 12 bases separating them. CDR3 size: 14 residues. The germline V gene encodes CDR1 SGHTS and CDR2 YDEGEE. CDR3 coding DNA: TGTGCCAGCAGTTTCGGACCATCCCAAGAGACCCAGTACTTC. The encoded protein is CASSFGPSQETQYF.

The chain recombines TRBV2 with TRBJ2-2, with 7 nucleotides matching TRBD2. This CDR3 has 14 amino acids. J gave up 4 bases and V 8 bases, and 7 bases lay outside the gene matches. Per germline, CDR1 SNHLY and CDR2 FYNNEI. This chain's CDR3 is CASCWIAGTGELFF. The CDR3 DNA sequence: TGTGCCAGCTGTTGGATAGCGGGCACCGGGGAGCTGTTTTTT. The whole variable domain, filled in from reference TRBV2 and TRBJ2-2, reads EPEVTQTPSHQVTQMGQEVILRCVPISNHLYFYWYRQILGQKVEFLVSFYNNEISEKSEIFDDQFSVERPDGSNFTLKIRSTKLEDSAMYFCASCWIAGTGELFFGEGSRLTVL.

J is TRBJ1-2 and V is TRBV18, with TRBD1 matching over 8 bases. J lost 2 bases, V lost 5 bases, and 7 bases had no gene match. Germline CDR1 and CDR2: KGHSH and LQKENI. The CDR3 is made up of 15 amino acids. This chain's CDR3 is CASSTQGQANYGYTF. CDR3 coding DNA: TGTGCCAGCTCAACACAGGGACAGGCCAACTATGGCTACACCTTC.

This clone was detected only once. The chain combines TRBV7-9 with TRBJ2-5; TRBD2 might be the D (5 bases). Trimming shortened V by 7 bases and J by 7 bases, and 22 bases separated the two germline ends. The CDR3 length is 15 residues. Germline CDR1 reads SEHNR; CDR2 reads FQNEAQ (reference sequence). The CDR3 nucleotides read TGTGCCAGCAACCTCGGCACCGAGCCCAGCGGGACCCAGTACTTC. This codes for CASNLGTEPSGTQYF.

This chain joins TRBV19 and TRBJ1-1; the D is unclear. The CDR3 runs 13 residues. From germline, CDR1 is LNHDA and CDR2 SQIVND (reference sequence). Trimming cost V 7 bases and J 1 base, with 10 bases left between them. The CDR3 DNA follows: TGTGCCAGTAACCCTAATACGAACACTGAAGCTTTCTTT. Its translation: CASNPNTNTEAFF. Combining the CDR3 with reference TRBV19 and TRBJ1-1 gives the whole variable domain DGGITQSPKYLFRKEGQNVTLSCEQNLNHDAMYWYRQDPGQGLRLIYYSQIVNDFQKGDIAEGYSVSREKKESFPLTVTSAQKNPTAFYLCASNPNTNTEAFFGQGTRLTVV.

The chain recombines TRBV5-1 with TRBJ1-1; D may be TRBD1 (6 bases). This CDR3 has 15 amino acids. The V gene's germline CDR1 is SGHRS and CDR2 YFSETQ. V was clipped by 2 bases and J by 1 base, with 12 bases between them. CDR3: CASSFALTGNTEAFF. CDR3 sequence (DNA): TGCGCCAGCAGCTTCGCACTGACAGGGAACACTGAAGCTTTCTTT.

This clone was seen a single time. A read error may explain this, as a much larger clone is one base away. The chain recombines TRBV6-5 with TRBJ1-6; TRBD1 is a possible D gene (5 bases). The CDR3 runs to 14 residues. The germline V gene encodes CDR1 MNHEY and CDR2 SVGAGI. The CDR3 nucleotides read TGTGCCAGCAGGCACCGGGGGAGTAATTCACCCCCCCACTTT. It is translated as CASRHRGSNSPPHF.

The gene calls are TRBV19 and TRBJ2-6; D gene unclear. The CDR3 is made up of 15 amino acids. CDR1 is LNHDA and CDR2 is SQIVND in the germline V gene (reference sequence). Trimming shortened V by 6 bases and J by 0 bases, and 9 bases separated the two germline ends. The DNA for the CDR3 is TGTGCCAGTAGCCGAACAGACTCTGGGGCCAACGTCCTGACTTTC. Protein sequence: CASSRTDSGANVLTF.

The rearrangement uses TRBV3-1 (or the pseudogene TRBV3-2) and TRBJ1-2; D ambiguous. Germline CDR1 LGHDT, CDR2 YNNKEL (reference sequence). Between the trimmed V and J ends, which lost 6 bases and 0 bases, there was a span of 2 bases. CDR3 length: 11 residues. For the CDR3, the DNA is TGTGCCAGCAGTACTAACTATGGCTACACCTTC. Its translation: CASSTNYGYTF.

The chain carries TRBV5-1 and TRBJ2-3; 7 bases are shared with TRBD1. V shed 4 bases, J shed 3 bases, and the junction held 8 bases outside the gene matches. From germline, CDR1 is SGHRS and CDR2 YFSETQ. The CDR3 contains 15 residues. The CDR3 is CASSAQTGRTDTQYF. The CDR3 coding sequence is TGCGCCAGCAGCGCGCAGACAGGGCGGACAGATACGCAGTATTTT. Full variable domain (missing parts from reference TRBV5-1 and TRBJ2-3): KAGVTQTPRYLIKTRGQQVTLSCSPISGHRSVSWYQQTPGQGLQFLFEYFSETQRNKGNFPGRFSGRQFSNSRSEMNVSTLELGDSALYLCASSAQTGRTDTQYFGPGTRLTVL.

V gene TRBV30 combines with J gene TRBJ1-1; no clear D gene. CDR1 is GTSNPN and CDR2 is SVGIG in the germline V gene (reference sequence). This CDR3 spans 12 amino acids. V was clipped by 2 bases and J by 5 bases, with 9 bases between them. The CDR3 nucleotides read TGTGCCTGGAGTCATTCGGGTACTGAAGCTTTCTTT. Protein: CAWSHSGTEAFF.

This clone is classed as large. In DNA form, the CDR3 reads TGTGCCAGCAGGGACAGGGTAGTAGCGGGTTACAATGAGCAGTTCTTC. Protein product: CASRDRVVAGYNEQFF. V usage is TRBV6-4 and J usage is TRBJ2-1, with D perhaps matching TRBD1 (8 bases). Germline CDR1 and CDR2: MRHNA and SNTAGT. This CDR3 is built from 16 residues. The germline V and J ends were trimmed by 6 bases and 4 bases, with 19 bases remaining between them.

This clone came up once. The chain couples TRBV24-1 to TRBJ2-5, with D hard to call. Germline CDR1 reads KGHDR; CDR2 reads SFDVKD. V was clipped by 5 bases and J by 2 bases, with 8 bases between them. This CDR3 is 13 amino acids long. The CDR3 protein is CATSVAKQETQYF. As DNA, the CDR3 is TGTGCCACCAGTGTCGCTAAACAAGAGACCCAGTACTTC.

The count of this clone is one. The rearrangement joins TRBV28 to TRBJ1-4; D uncertain. The V gene's germline CDR1 is MDHEN and CDR2 SYDVKM. V was shortened by 6 bases and J by 1 base, with 9 bases between the two germline ends. The CDR3 has 14 amino acids. CDR3 nucleotide sequence: TGTGCCAGCAGCCCGGGTGGAACTAATGAAAAACTGTTTTTT. Protein product: CASSPGGTNEKLFF.

This clone was seen once. J is TRBJ2-3 and V is TRBV27, with TRBD2 matching over 13 bases. This CDR3 is built from 18 residues. V was clipped by 1 base and J by 3 bases; unmatched bases: 7. In germline, CDR1 is MNHEY, CDR2 SMNVEV (reference sequence). As DNA, the CDR3 is TGTGCCAGCAGTTTATTACGAACGGGACTAGCGGGGACAGATACGCAGTATTTT. Translating it yields CASSLLRTGLAGTDTQYF.

The chain employs TRBV19 and TRBJ2-7; 8 bases align to TRBD1. The CDR3 is 13 amino acids. J gave up 5 bases and V 7 bases, and 7 bases lay outside the gene matches. Per the germline V gene, CDR1 is LNHDA and CDR2 is SQIVND (reference sequence). CDR3 nucleotide sequence: TGTGCCAGTATGAGGACAGGGACCCACGAGCAGTACTTC. This codes for CASMRTGTHEQYF.

The V call is TRBV19, the J call TRBJ1-1; unclear D gene. The CDR3 consists of 14 residues. V lost 3 bases, J lost 0 bases, and 8 bases lay in between. CDR1 and CDR2 (germline): LNHDA, SQIVND (reference sequence). CDR3 DNA: TGTGCCAGTAGTATTGGCCTGATGAACACTGAAGCTTTCTTT. Its protein is CASSIGLMNTEAFF.

The chain uses TRBV3-1 (or the pseudogene TRBV3-2) and TRBJ1-1, with no clear D. V lost 1 base to trimming and J lost 2 bases, with 26 bases between them. Germline V gives CDR1 LGHDT, CDR2 YNNKEL (reference sequence). The CDR3 extends over 20 amino acids. The CDR3 DNA is TGTGCCAGCAGCCAAGTTCGGAGACCTCTCATTGGGAACAGAAACACTGAAGCTTTCTTT. This gives the protein CASSQVRRPLIGNRNTEAFF.

The rearrangement uses TRBV7-9 and TRBJ2-7; no reliable D call. V lost 5 bases and J lost 5, with 16 bases in between. Germline V lookup: CDR1 SEHNR, CDR2 FQNEAQ (reference sequence). This CDR3 has 14 residues. The CDR3 sequence is CASSPLGGTDEQYF. DNA for the CDR3: TGTGCCAGCAGCCCCCTCGGCGGTACAGACGAGCAGTACTTC.

The rearrangement links TRBV29-1 to TRBJ1-2; 9 positions match TRBD1. CDR1 and CDR2 from the germline V gene are SQVTM and ANQGSEA. This CDR3 comprises 12 residues. V was clipped by 2 bases and J by 7 bases; unmatched bases: 2. The DNA of the CDR3 is TGCAGCGTTGAATCACAGGGGGCTGGCTACACCTTC. It specifies CSVESQGAGYTF.

This chain uses TRBV7-6 with TRBJ2-5; D is undetermined. With 5 bases removed from V and 5 bases from J, the gap between germline ends came to 6 bases. Germline V gene sequence: CDR1 SGHVS, CDR2 FNYEAQ. The CDR3 is 11 amino acids. The CDR3 region is CASSESETQYF. The CDR3 DNA reads TGTGCCAGCAGCGAAAGTGAGACCCAGTACTTC.